There are a few counts of the clone carrying this TCR beta chain. The antigen is undetermined. The investigators reverse transcribed all of the isolated RNA, so they sequenced expressed TCRB transcripts. Measured with immunoSEQ multiplex PCR; TCRdb has only the in-frame clones, and not every one. The top ten hold less than 0.025% of the sample, which has about 740,000 clones, about an eighth seen once. The sample is drawn from a study of beta chain features in type 1 diabetes. Study-level findings and limits: The study found moderately but significantly shorter TCRB CDR3s in all four CD4+ subsets of Type 1 diabetes patients.

The sample consisted of naive CD4+ T cells from blood. The source is a man between 18 and 29 years old with type 1 diabetes.

The CDR3 sequence is CSVQSSPLHF. In DNA, the CDR3 is TGCAGCGTCCAGAGTTCACCCCTCCACTTT. The V gene is TRBV29-1, the J gene TRBJ1-6; D uncertain. Germline CDR1 is SQVTM and CDR2 is ANQGSEA. Trimming shortened V by 6 bases and J by 9 bases, and 6 bases separated the two germline ends. The CDR3 runs to 10 residues.